The 7 T cell receptor beta chains in this list originate from one sample, sequenced in a study of control samples from healthy donors and cancer patients. The protocol was immunoSEQ multiplex PCR, while the TCRdb copy is restricted to in-frame clones and leaves out a portion. The sample has about 98,000 clones; about four fifths are singletons. Sample: blood. These receptors came from a man between 60 and 75 years old in good health.

In its sample, this clone was seen once. The V call is TRBV28, the J call TRBJ2-5; no clear D. The CDR3 loop spans 15 amino acids. Germline V gene lookup returns CDR1 MDHEN and CDR2 SYDVKM. The V and J ends lost 4 bases and 2 bases respectively, with 14 bases between them. The CDR3 sequence: CASSSRTGPQETQYF. CDR3 coding DNA: TGTGCCAGCAGTTCCCGGACCGGGCCACAAGAGACCCAGTACTTC.

The chain employs TRBV6-4 and TRBJ1-2; possible D gene TRBD1, 5 bases. Germline CDR1 reads MRHNA; CDR2 reads SNTAGT. The CDR3 covers 14 residues. V dropped 3 bases and J dropped 4 bases, with 12 bases sitting between them. The DNA of the CDR3 is TGTGCCAGCAGTGAAGGGGAGGGAGGCTATGGCTACACCTTC. It codes for CASSEGEGGYGYTF.

This chain joins TRBV28 and TRBJ2-7; unclear D gene. CDR1 is MDHEN and CDR2 is SYDVKM in the germline V gene. V lost 3 bases to trimming and J lost 2 bases, with 17 bases between them. This CDR3 comprises 16 residues. DNA for the CDR3: TGTGCCAGCAGTTTGCCCCGGTCTAGAGACCCCTACGAGCAGTACTTC. Its protein product is CASSLPRSRDPYEQYF.

J is TRBJ2-5 and V is TRBV2, with D possibly TRBD1 on 6 matching bases. Germline CDR1 and CDR2: SNHLY and FYNNEI. The CDR3 runs to 18 residues. V lost 3 bases and J 3 bases, leaving 23 bases between the germline ends. CDR3 bases: TGTGCCAGCAGTGACCAACCGTTGACTCCGGGACAAGAAGAGACCCAGTACTTC. It codes for CASSDQPLTPGQEETQYF.

V usage is TRBV5-1 and J usage is TRBJ2-7; 10 nucleotides align to TRBD1. Germline trimming cut 10 bases from V and 6 bases from J; bases unmatched to any gene: 13. Germline assignment: CDR1 SGHRS and CDR2 YFSETQ. CDR3 size: 14 residues. In DNA form, the CDR3 reads TGCGCCCCCCCGACAGGGGGCGTATCTGGCGAGCAGTACTTC. Its protein is CAPPTGGVSGEQYF.

This clone was found once. The chain has TRBV7-3 and TRBJ2-2; 10 nucleotides align to TRBD1. This CDR3 region has 16 residues. V shed 5 bases and J 6 bases; nucleotides not matched to a gene: 9. CDR1 and CDR2 from the germline V gene are SGHTA and FQGTGA. The CDR3 DNA follows: TGTGCCAGCAGCCTGATCCCCGGACAGGGGGCCGGGGAGCTGTTTTTT. Its translation is CASSLIPGQGAGELFF.

CDR3 region: CASSMTEDYGYTF. In DNA, the CDR3 is TGTGCCAGCAGCATGACAGAGGACTATGGCTACACCTTC. J is TRBJ1-2 and V is TRBV7-9; weak D call: TRBD1 (5 bases). The CDR3 spans 13 residues. Germline CDR1 and CDR2: SEHNR and FQNEAQ (reference sequence). The ends were cut back, 5 bases at V and 3 bases at J, with 10 bases in the middle. The complete variable domain, with remaining parts taken from reference TRBV7-9 and TRBJ1-2, reads DTGVSQNPRHKITKRGQNVTFRCDPISEHNRLYWYRQTLGQGPEFLTYFQNEAQLEKSRLLSDRFSAERPKGSFSTLEIQRTEQGDSAMYLCASSMTEDYGYTFGSGTRLTVV.